This is a list of T cell receptor beta chains from one sample in a study of T cell responses to AZD1222 COVID-19 vaccine. The table came from immunoSEQ multiplex PCR; TCRdb's copy has only in-frame clones and leaves some out. This table has some 40,000 clones, over 75% appearing once. The sample consisted of peripheral blood, taken 28 days after the second dose of the MenACWY control vaccine. The receptors here all came from an adult who received the MenACWY meningococcal vaccine as a control. Both conserved end residues are part of each CDR3. D genes are given only for firm matches. A clone size is listed for some rows: how often the clone was seen (once, few, many), or a class if it is expanded.

v_call	clone_size	d_call	j_call	cdr3_aa	cdr3_nt
TRBV3-1/TRBV3-2	NA	TRBD2	TRBJ2-5	CASRRLAGQETQYF	TGTGCCAGCAGGCGACTAGCGGGACAAGAGACCCAGTACTTC
TRBV7-3	once	NA	TRBJ2-3	CASSPTASTDTQYF	TGTGCCAGCAGCCCTACAGCTAGCACAGATACGCAGTATTTT
TRBV7-2	NA	NA	TRBJ2-2	CASSQGQEPTGELFF	TGTGCCAGCAGCCAGGGGCAGGAGCCCACCGGGGAGCTGTTTTTT
TRBV7-9	NA	NA	TRBJ1-5	CASSLGGAEPQHF	TGTGCCAGCAGCTTAGGTGGAGCGGAGCCCCAGCATTTT
TRBV24-1	NA	NA	TRBJ2-3	CATSDLIGSGTDTQYF	TGTGCCACCAGTGATTTAATAGGTTCCGGGACAGATACGCAGTATTTT
TRBV9	NA	TRBD1	TRBJ2-7	CASSHRDSPYEQYF	TGTGCCAGCAGCCATCGGGACAGTCCCTACGAGCAGTACTTC
TRBV30	NA	NA	TRBJ1-3	CAWNPPGRLSGNTIYF	TGTGCCTGGAACCCACCGGGACGGCTCTCTGGAAACACCATATATTTT
TRBV4-1	NA	NA	TRBJ2-7	CASSQELVDGSYEQYF	TGCGCCAGCAGCCAAGAGCTTGTAGACGGATCCTACGAGCAGTACTTC
TRBV27	NA	TRBD2	TRBJ2-1	CASSPSGFYNEQFF	TGTGCCAGCAGTCCTAGCGGGTTTTACAATGAGCAGTTCTTC
TRBV28	NA	NA	TRBJ1-1	CASRGLRVVNTEAFF	TGTGCCAGCCGTGGGTTGAGGGTGGTGAACACTGAAGCTTTCTTT
TRBV28	NA	NA	TRBJ1-2	CASSLLGYYGYTF	TGTGCCAGCAGTTTGCTTGGGTACTATGGCTACACCTTC
TRBV19	NA	NA	TRBJ1-1	CASVLGGTNTEAFF	TGTGCCAGTGTCCTAGGGGGTACGAATACTGAAGCTTTCTTT
TRBV7-3	NA	TRBD2	TRBJ2-7	CASSHGLGNEQYF	TGTGCCAGCAGCCACGGACTAGGGAACGAGCAGTACTTC
TRBV5-1	NA	NA	TRBJ2-3	CASSLGGQSDTQYF	TGCGCCAGCAGCTTAGGGGGGCAGTCAGATACGCAGTATTTT
TRBV6-4	once	NA	TRBJ2-2	CASSDSTGELFF	TGTGCCAGCAGTGACTCAACCGGGGAGCTGTTTTTT
TRBV10-2	NA	TRBD2	TRBJ2-5	CASRATSGTGETQYF	TGCGCCAGCAGGGCGACTAGCGGGACTGGCGAGACCCAGTACTTC
TRBV24-1	NA	NA	TRBJ2-1	CATSDLLEEGEQFF	TGTGCCACCAGTGATTTGCTCGAGGAGGGTGAGCAGTTCTTC
TRBV10-2	NA	NA	TRBJ2-1	CASSRMAEHGQFF	TGCGCCAGCAGCCGCATGGCCGAGCACGGGCAGTTCTTC
TRBV5-1	NA	NA	TRBJ1-6	CASSLEAEPLHF	TGCGCCAGCAGCTTGGAGGCTGAGCCCCTCCACTTT
TRBV16	NA	NA	TRBJ1-2	CASSHGYGYTF	TGTGCCAGCAGCCACGGCTATGGCTACACCTTC
TRBV15	once	NA	TRBJ2-5	CAISRRGRQETQYF	TGTGCCATCAGCAGAAGGGGCAGGCAAGAGACCCAGTACTTC
TRBV6-5	NA	NA	TRBJ1-6	CASSYSSAERNSPLHF	TGTGCCAGCAGTTACTCGAGTGCAGAGCGGAATTCACCCCTCCACTTT
TRBV10-2	NA	NA	TRBJ2-7	CASSEFELSSPYEQYF	TGCGCCAGCAGTGAGTTCGAGCTCTCGTCACCCTACGAGCAGTACTTC
TRBV7-9	NA	NA	TRBJ2-3	CASSLGGTDTQYF	TGTGCCAGCAGCTTGGGCGGCACAGATACGCAGTATTTT
TRBV28	NA	NA	TRBJ2-4	CASIHRQGGNIQYF	TGTGCCAGCATCCACCGTCAGGGAGGAAACATTCAGTACTTC
TRBV30	NA	NA	TRBJ1-1	CAWRPRGPGRAEAFF	TGTGCCTGGCGCCCCAGAGGCCCCGGGCGGGCTGAAGCTTTCTTT
TRBV7-9	NA	NA	TRBJ2-1	CASSSRPVLESYNEQFF	TGTGCCAGCAGCTCCCGCCCCGTTTTGGAGTCCTACAATGAGCAGTTCTTC
TRBV27	NA	NA	TRBJ2-3	CASSFSTDTQYF	TGTGCCAGCAGTTTTAGCACAGATACGCAGTATTTT
TRBV5-1	NA	TRBD2	TRBJ2-7	CASSPGRQREYEQYF	TGCGCCAGCAGCCCAGGGAGGCAGCGGGAGTATGAGCAGTACTTC
TRBV19	NA	NA	TRBJ1-6	CASSIEDSPWDPLHF	TGTGCCAGTAGTATAGAAGACTCCCCCTGGGATCCCCTCCACTTT
TRBV27	NA	TRBD2	TRBJ2-7	CASSFSGTSGKNYEQYF	TGTGCCAGCAGTTTCTCCGGGACTAGCGGGAAAAACTACGAGCAGTACTTC
TRBV2	NA	TRBD2	TRBJ2-7	CARSSGRFGNYEQYF	TGTGCCAGATCTAGCGGGAGATTCGGGAATTACGAGCAGTACTTC
TRBV9	NA	TRBD1	TRBJ2-1	CASSVGLAGGLNEQFF	TGTGCCAGCAGCGTAGGTTTGGCAGGGGGTCTAAATGAGCAGTTCTTC
TRBV28	NA	NA	TRBJ1-2	CASSLVTGYNYGYTF	TGTGCCAGCAGTTTGGTGACAGGATATAACTATGGCTACACCTTC
TRBV2	NA	NA	TRBJ2-1	CARGRALYNEQFF	TGTGCCAGGGGGCGGGCTCTCTACAATGAGCAGTTCTTC
TRBV28	NA	NA	TRBJ2-6	CASSPGSPGANVLTF	TGTGCCAGCAGCCCGGGGTCTCCTGGGGCCAACGTCCTGACTTTC
TRBV18	NA	NA	TRBJ1-5	CASSIAPNQPQHF	TGTGCCAGCTCTATCGCACCCAATCAGCCCCAGCATTTT
TRBV5-1	NA	NA	TRBJ2-2	CASREGTGELFF	TGCGCCAGCAGGGAAGGCACCGGGGAGCTGTTTTTT
TRBV7-3	NA	TRBD1	TRBJ2-7	CASGRATGTGVDEQYF	TGTGCCAGCGGACGAGCTACCGGGACAGGGGTGGACGAGCAGTACTTC
TRBV6-5	NA	TRBD1	TRBJ1-6	CASRRTGETSPLHF	TGTGCCAGCAGGAGGACAGGGGAGACTTCACCCCTCCACTTT
TRBV24-1	NA	NA	TRBJ1-1	CATSRFRGRDHTEAFF	TGTGCCACCAGTCGTTTCAGGGGCCGGGATCACACTGAAGCTTTCTTT
TRBV3-1/TRBV3-2	NA	TRBD2	TRBJ2-1	CASSKGVGLAGVGEQFF	TGTGCCAGCAGCAAAGGGGTGGGACTAGCGGGAGTGGGGGAGCAGTTCTTC
TRBV4-1	NA	TRBD2	TRBJ2-7	CASSQKPGLVQYEQYF	TGCGCCAGCAGCCAAAAACCGGGACTAGTTCAGTACGAGCAGTACTTC
TRBV2	once	TRBD1	TRBJ1-2	CASSEALGTGSSGYTF	TGTGCCAGCAGTGAAGCGCTTGGGACAGGGAGCTCTGGCTACACCTTC
TRBV3-1/TRBV3-2	NA	NA	TRBJ2-7	CASSPPDREHEQYF	TGTGCCAGCAGCCCCCCTGATCGGGAGCACGAGCAGTACTTC
TRBV9	NA	NA	TRBJ2-7	CASSVDGRGTEQYF	TGTGCCAGCAGCGTAGACGGGAGAGGCACCGAGCAGTACTTC
TRBV4-2	NA	NA	TRBJ2-6	CASSQGKTGANVLTF	TGTGCCAGCAGCCAAGGGAAAACTGGGGCCAACGTCCTGACTTTC
TRBV28	few	NA	TRBJ1-5	CASSFGGGSNQPQHF	TGTGCCAGCAGTTTTGGGGGCGGGAGCAATCAGCCCCAGCATTTT
TRBV3-1/TRBV3-2	few	TRBD1	TRBJ1-6	CASSPRDRRGSPLHF	TGTGCCAGCAGCCCCCGGGACAGGCGAGGCTCACCCCTCCACTTT